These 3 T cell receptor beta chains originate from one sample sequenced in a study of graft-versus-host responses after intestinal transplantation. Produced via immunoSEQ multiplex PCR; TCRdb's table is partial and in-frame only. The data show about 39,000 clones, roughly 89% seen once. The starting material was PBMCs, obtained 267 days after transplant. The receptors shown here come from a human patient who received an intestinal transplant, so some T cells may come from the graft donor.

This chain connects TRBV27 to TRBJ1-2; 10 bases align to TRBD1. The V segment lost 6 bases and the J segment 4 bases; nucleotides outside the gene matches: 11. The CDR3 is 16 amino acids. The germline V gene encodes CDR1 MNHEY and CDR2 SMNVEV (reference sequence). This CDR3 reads CASSRDGTGVLYGYTF. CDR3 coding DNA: TGTGCCAGCAGCCGGGACGGGACAGGGGTTCTCTATGGCTACACCTTC.

CDR3 bases: TGCGCCAGCAGCCAAGGAGCGGGATTGGTCACTGAAGCTTTCTTT. Residues: CASSQGAGLVTEAFF. The J gene is TRBJ1-1, the V gene TRBV4-1, with unresolved D. Trimming took off 1 base at V and 4 bases at J, with 13 bases between the two ends. CDR3 size: 15 residues. Per the germline V gene, CDR1 is MGHRA and CDR2 is YSYEKL.

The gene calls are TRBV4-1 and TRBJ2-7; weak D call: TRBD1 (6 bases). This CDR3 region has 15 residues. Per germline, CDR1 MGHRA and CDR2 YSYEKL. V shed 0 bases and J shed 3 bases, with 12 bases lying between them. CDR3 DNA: TGCGCCAGCAGCCAAGATCGACAGGAGGACTACGAGCAGTACTTC. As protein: CASSQDRQEDYEQYF.